This T cell receptor (beta chain) was recorded in a study of long-term antiretroviral therapy in people with HIV. General observations from the study: Collection of the blood took place between about 2004 and 2018. The ART regimens in use then may have been less effective than current ones. The range of CDR3 lengths in HIV repertoires proved narrower than that found in controls. All time points showed a repertoire dominated by clones expanded before ART.

The CDR3 sequence is 15 residues long. The V and J ends lost 4 bases and 0 bases respectively, with 13 bases between them. From germline, CDR1 is MNHNS and CDR2 SASEGT. This clone rates as medium-sized. Its antigen is unknown. At survey level, the immunoSEQ assay was run in its v3.0 version. Each sample aimed for about 40,000-50,000 sequenced T-cell genomes. Measured with immunoSEQ multiplex PCR; TCRdb has only the in-frame clones, and not every one. The sample contains around 14,000 clones, more than 60% of which appear only once. The sequence was collected from a middle-aged man with HIV. The specimen comprised unsorted PBMCs, sampled 1.3 years before starting antiretroviral therapy. The J gene is TRBJ2-7, the V gene TRBV6-1; no definite D call. CDR3 DNA: TGTGCCAGCAGTGTTGACATCACAGCCTCCTACGAGCAGTACTTC. This gives the protein CASSVDITASYEQYF.